These 15 T cell receptor beta chains came from one sample sequenced in a study of identical twins. In TCRdb, the 5' RACE reads were re-called with MiXCR into one record per CDR3 protein. The sample contains fewer than 650,000 distinct CDR3 sequences, about 7% of which appear only once. The same specimen was also included in a second study, on yellow fever vaccine responses in identical twins.

Sequencing used PBMCs. The receptors were gathered from a woman younger than 30 in good health.

This clonotype was observed many times. V and J are TRBV12-3 or TRBV12-4 and TRBJ2-7; TRBD2 aligns across 8 bases. V gave up 3 bases and J gave up 3 bases; unmatched junction bases: 4. CDR3 size: 14 residues. The CDR3 here is CASSFGTSRYEQYF. The DNA of the CDR3 is TGTGCCAGCAGTTTCGGGACTAGTCGCTACGAGCAGTACTTC.

This clonotype was observed at least ten times. The V and J genes are TRBV3-1 and TRBJ2-4; 7 positions agree with TRBD2. This CDR3 has 12 residues. Germline-derived CDR1 and CDR2 are LGHDT and YNNKEL (reference sequence). Trimming took 4 bases from V and 7 from J; bases not matched to a gene: 1. The CDR3 coding sequence is TGTGCCAGCAGCCGGGACTACAACATTCAGTACTTC. As protein: CASSRDYNIQYF.

The table lists this clonotype with many counts. The chain links TRBV12-3 or TRBV12-4 to TRBJ1-6, with TRBD1 matching 9 bases. The CDR3 sequence is 16 residues long. V was pared by 6 bases and J by 3 bases, with 6 bases of the junction left unmatched. The CDR3 DNA follows: TGTGCCAGCAGACCCGGACAGGGGCACTATAATTCACCCCTCCACTTT. Translating it yields CASRPGQGHYNSPLHF.

This sequence joins TRBV3-1 and TRBJ1-4, with TRBD1 matching 7 bases. CDR3 length: 13 amino acids. V shed 6 bases and J 5 bases; nucleotides not matched to a gene: 3. Germline V gene data show CDR1 as LGHDT and CDR2 as YNNKEL (reference sequence). The CDR3 coding sequence is TGTGCCAGCAGTCAACAGGGGAATGAAAAACTGTTTTTT. It is translated as CASSQQGNEKLFF.

This clonotype was observed many times. The chain has TRBV11-1 and TRBJ2-1; unclear D gene. Germline CDR1 reads SGHAT; CDR2 reads FQDESV (reference sequence). The V and J ends lost 8 bases and 1 base respectively, with 18 bases between them. This CDR3 is 16 amino acids long. The CDR3 region has the DNA TGTGCCAGCGCTACTACGGTGAGGCTTTCCTACAATGAGCAGTTCTTC. Translated: CASATTVRLSYNEQFF.

This clonotype was found many times. The CDR3 DNA reads TGCGCCAGCAGCATGGACCTTGCTGGCTACACCTTC. Protein sequence: CASSMDLAGYTF. The chain carries TRBV5-1 and TRBJ1-2; D not certain. The CDR3 runs 12 residues. Trimming took 4 bases from V and 7 from J, leaving 11 bases between them. Germline CDR1 is SGHRS and CDR2 is YFSETQ.

The CDR3 DNA sequence: TGTGCCAGCTCACCGCCACAGGTTGATGAGCAGTTCTTC. Translating gives CASSPPQVDEQFF. The chain recombines TRBV18 with TRBJ2-1; D possibly corresponds to TRBD1 (5 bases). Trimming removed 3 bases at V and 8 bases at J, with 11 bases between. Germline-derived CDR1 and CDR2 are KGHSH and LQKENI. This CDR3 is built from 13 residues.

In its sample, this clonotype was seen a few times. The rearrangement joins TRBV20-1 to TRBJ2-7; 8 bases are a match to TRBD1. Germline V CDR1 and CDR2: DFQATT, SNEGSKA (reference sequence). V lost 6 bases to trimming and J lost 2 bases; unmatched junction nucleotides: 9. The CDR3 contains 14 residues. The DNA for the CDR3 is TGCAGTGCCATTTACCCGGGACAGGCCTACGAGCAGTACTTC. This gives the protein CSAIYPGQAYEQYF.

The chain uses TRBV18 and TRBJ2-3; D gene ambiguous. This CDR3 spans 15 amino acids. V lost 3 bases and J 0 bases, leaving 10 bases between the germline ends. Per germline, CDR1 KGHSH and CDR2 LQKENI. The CDR3 reads CASSPSTASTDTQYF. CDR3 DNA sequence: TGTGCCAGCTCACCCAGCACCGCTAGCACAGATACGCAGTATTTT.

This chain connects TRBV6-2 or TRBV6-3 to TRBJ2-1, with D possibly being TRBD1 or TRBD2 (5 bases each). The V gene lost 5 bases and the J gene lost 10 bases, with 12 bases spanning the gap. Germline values: CDR1 MNHEY, CDR2 SVGEGT. The CDR3 totals 12 residues. The CDR3: CASSDRDGEQFF. The CDR3 DNA sequence: TGTGCCAGCAGTGACCGGGACGGGGAGCAGTTCTTC.

The rearrangement links TRBV12-3 or TRBV12-4 to TRBJ2-3; D possibly uses TRBD1 or TRBD2 (5 bases each). Between the trimmed V and J ends, which lost 7 bases and 5 bases, there was a span of 16 bases. The CDR3 is 14 residues long. The CDR3 nucleotides read TGTGCCAGCAACACGCCTCGGGACGGAGATACGCAGTATTTT. Translation: CASNTPRDGDTQYF.

The rearrangement links TRBV6-4 to TRBJ2-3; maybe TRBD2 (5 bases). This CDR3 region has 13 residues. Germline lookup yields CDR1 MRHNA and CDR2 SNTAGT. The V and J ends lost 5 bases and 3 bases respectively, with 9 bases between them. The DNA of the CDR3 is TGTGCCAGCAGTATGCGGGTGACAGATACGCAGTATTTT. Translating it yields CASSMRVTDTQYF.

Only a few counts were recorded for this clonotype. The DNA for the CDR3 is TGTGCCAGTATAAGCTCTGGGGCCAACGTCCTGACTTTC. Its translation: CASISSGANVLTF. The rearrangement uses TRBV28 and TRBJ2-6; D remains ambiguous. Germline V gives CDR1 MDHEN, CDR2 SYDVKM. CDR3 length equals 13 residues. Trimming removed 9 bases at V and 0 bases at J, with 6 bases between.

J is TRBJ2-2 and V is TRBV14; TRBD1 agrees at 7 bases. The CDR3 consists of 16 residues. V was pared by 3 bases and J by 0 bases, with 4 bases of the junction left unmatched. The germline gives CDR1 SGHDN, CDR2 FVKESK. The CDR3 DNA sequence: TGTGCCAGCAGCCATAGGACAGGAGCGAACACCGGGGAGCTGTTTTTT. Amino acids: CASSHRTGANTGELFF.

This clonotype was found a few times. The chain links TRBV6-5 to TRBJ2-5, with 7 bases aligning to TRBD1. The CDR3 runs 15 residues. V shed 0 bases and J 1 base; nucleotides not matched to a gene: 2. Germline values: CDR1 MNHEY, CDR2 SVGAGI. CDR3: CASSYSWTGQETQYF. DNA of the CDR3: TGTGCCAGCAGTTACTCGTGGACAGGCCAAGAGACCCAGTACTTC.